This is a list of T cell receptor beta chains from one sample in a study of T-cell reconstitution after alpha-beta-depleted transplantation in children. MiXCR, applied by TCRdb to the PCR reads, yields one record per CDR3 protein. The sample comprises some 500,000 distinct CDR3 sequences, approximately 20% of which are singletons, and more than 2.5% rests with the top ten. The specimen was PBMCs from the stem cell graft donor, collected from the stem cell graft. The receptors stem from a human donor who donated a stem cell graft to a child with acute lymphoblastic leukemia. The conserved cysteine and the conserved F or W are not part of the CDR3 here.

>TRBV20-1|TRBJ2-7
SAERTDPYEQY
>TRBV6-5|TRBJ1-6
ASSYLDSSYNSPLH
>TRBV7-3|TRBJ2-3
ASSSTGSGADTQY
>TRBV7-8|TRBJ2-3
ASSFTVDTQY
>TRBV12-3/TRBV12-4|TRBJ2-1
ASSFEALFYNEQF
>TRBV7-8|TRBJ2-1
ASSPIKGYNEQF
>TRBV9|TRBJ1-3
ASSVAKAGTTGNTIY
>TRBV20-1|TRBJ1-2
SAIHRGSGHGYT
>TRBV10-1|TRBJ1-1
ASSARGTEAF
>TRBV5-1|TRBJ2-1
ASSLDGGFLYNEQF
>TRBV12-3/TRBV12-4|TRBJ2-5
ASSTTRKGLTGETQY
>TRBV20-1|TRBJ1-2
SARGLGGRGGYT
>TRBV20-1|TRBJ1-3
SARDREGDTIY
>TRBV5-1|TRBJ1-1
ASSRDRPDTEAF
>TRBV6-5|TRBJ2-7
ASSQNYEQY
>TRBV18|TRBJ2-1
ASSPTGLAGNDEQF
>TRBV19|TRBJ2-1
ASSNLGPSGTSYNEQF
>TRBV9|TRBJ1-2
ASSVSGDNYGYT
>TRBV19|TRBJ2-1
ASSIDHRDLYNEQF
>TRBV5-1|TRBJ2-4
ASSSRQGSGIQY
>TRBV6-1|TRBJ2-1
ASSPYDRANEQF
>TRBV20-1|TRBJ1-5
SARDPNSDQPQH
>TRBV3-1|TRBJ2-3
ASSQDHVGGDGDTQY
>TRBV4-1|TRBJ2-5
ASSPRGWLEETQY
>TRBV21-1|TRBJ2-6
ASILWGSGANVLT
>TRBV15|TRBJ2-7
ATSRELLTDEQY
>TRBV29-1|TRBJ2-1
SVEDRAEQF
>TRBV29-1|TRBJ1-1
SVDFSDDRGATGTEAF
>TRBV19|TRBJ1-1
ASIGTNTEAF
>TRBV20-1|TRBJ2-7
SATWASSYEQY
>TRBV12-3/TRBV12-4|TRBJ2-1
ASSLGTSGTNEQF
>TRBV5-1|TRBJ1-5
ASSFVGPYSNQPQH
>TRBV7-9|TRBJ2-7
ASSLGSGRRSSYEQY
>TRBV12-3/TRBV12-4|TRBJ1-1
ASTPVGRDTEAF
>TRBV20-1|TRBJ2-7
SARDQGGYEQY
>TRBV20-1|TRBJ2-2
SARDTLATYTGELF